These 3 T cell receptor beta chains originate from one sample sequenced in a study of Ad26.COV2.S vaccination and SARS-CoV-2 variants. Clones were sequenced by immunoSEQ multiplex PCR, and TCRdb holds only the in-frame ones, with some missing. In the table there are some 410,000 clones, about 90% of which are singletons. Treatment indicated: some 20 received Ad26.COV2.S at low or high dose, single or two shots; roughly five received placebo; per-sample allocation not given. Samples came from day 63 after the first vaccine or placebo injection. Specimen: peripheral blood, collected in a trial of Ad26.COV2.S vaccine versus placebo. The receptors were sampled from a person aged 18-60 years who received the Ad26.COV2.S COVID-19 vaccine or a placebo.

V gene TRBV28 combines with J gene TRBJ1-5, with D tentatively TRBD1 (5 bases). This CDR3 is built from 15 residues. Germline V gene sequence: CDR1 MDHEN, CDR2 SYDVKM. V lost 6 bases, J lost 6 bases, and 18 bases lay in between. CDR3 in amino acids: CASSFLPGSGQPQHF. In nucleotides, the CDR3 is TGTGCCAGCAGCTTTTTACCAGGGAGCGGTCAGCCCCAGCATTTT.

The V call is TRBV23-1, the J call TRBJ2-1, with 9 bases fitting TRBD2. TRBV23-1 belongs to the ORF category, with a function that is uncertain. V shed 6 bases and J 8 bases; nucleotides not matched to a gene: 11. The CDR3 runs 15 residues. CDR3 residues: CASRPGLAGQDEQFF. The CDR3 bases are TGCGCCAGCAGGCCGGGGCTAGCGGGGCAAGATGAGCAGTTCTTC.

The chain joins TRBV28 to TRBJ1-1; D call uncertain. Per germline, CDR1 MDHEN and CDR2 SYDVKM. Trimming took 3 bases from V and 11 from J, leaving 13 bases between them. The CDR3 runs to 12 residues. CDR3 in amino acids: CASSFQPPVAFF. In DNA form, the CDR3 reads TGTGCCAGCAGTTTCCAGCCCCCTGTTGCTTTCTTT.